The 27 T cell receptor beta chains listed next were all sequenced from one sample in a study of blood T cells in healthy people across ages. The authors ran a second PCR of about 6 to 11 cycles using a sample-barcoded 5' primer and a J-beta primer mix. From the 5' RACE reads, TCRdb called clonotypes with MiXCR, one entry per CDR3 protein. Counted here are fewer than 2 million distinct CDR3 sequences, around 42% occurring once; the ten biggest clones make up more than 20%. Specimen: blood. The source is a human donor in good health.

As for this clonotype: The junction and the germline gene differ at one end; a read error may be behind it. The J gene is TRBJ1-3, the V gene TRBV12-3 or TRBV12-4; unclear D gene. The CDR3 covers 12 residues. CDR3 in amino acids: CANSLSGNTIYF. Here the CDR3 DNA reads TGTGCCAACAGTTTGAGCGGAAACACCATATATTTT.

J is TRBJ2-3 and V is TRBV5-1, with unresolved D. Germline values: CDR1 SGHRS, CDR2 YFSETQ. This CDR3 is built from 13 residues. V was clipped by 6 bases and J by 4 bases, with 12 bases between them. CDR3 sequence reads: CASTLNRADTQYF. CDR3 nucleotide sequence: TGCGCCAGCACCTTAAATAGGGCAGATACGCAGTATTTT.

This clonotype was counted between two and nine times. The chain recombines TRBV20-1 with TRBJ2-3, with a possible D match to TRBD1 (6 bases). The CDR3 totals 14 residues. Trimming removed 5 bases from V and 2 bases from J, with 14 bases in between. CDR1 DFQATT and CDR2 SNEGSKA come from the germline V gene (reference sequence). The CDR3 region is CSAPTGISTDTQYF. The CDR3 nucleotides are TGCAGTGCTCCAACAGGGATATCCACAGATACGCAGTATTTT.

The chain couples TRBV6-1 to TRBJ2-7; 9 positions match TRBD1. The CDR3 is 15 amino acids. Germline lookup yields CDR1 MNHNS and CDR2 SASEGT. J gave up 3 bases and V 5 bases, and 8 bases lay outside the gene matches. The CDR3 reads CASSTEDRGSYEQYF. For the CDR3, the DNA is TGTGCCAGCAGTACCGAGGACAGGGGAAGCTACGAGCAGTACTTC.

In this sample, this clonotype turned up a few times. V usage is TRBV18 and J usage is TRBJ1-1; 8 bases are a match to TRBD1. Germline V gene data show CDR1 as KGHSH and CDR2 as LQKENI. Trimming cost V 2 bases and J 8 bases; bases outside gene matches: 4. CDR3 size: 13 residues. CDR3 in amino acids: CASSPGRDREAFF. The CDR3 coding sequence is TGTGCCAGCTCACCAGGTCGGGACAGGGAAGCTTTCTTT.

The genes are TRBV20-1 and TRBJ2-3; tentatively, D is TRBD2 (6 bases). V was trimmed by 6 bases and J by 2 bases, leaving 21 bases between them. The CDR3 sequence is 16 residues long. Germline lookup yields CDR1 DFQATT and CDR2 SNEGSKA (reference sequence). The CDR3 is CSATGTPGTDTDTQYF. CDR3 DNA sequence: TGCAGTGCGACGGGGACTCCCGGAACGGACACAGATACGCAGTATTTT.

The chain links TRBV7-9 to TRBJ2-5; no firm D call. The closer fit of TRBJ2-7 to the DNA end suggests the J call may be wrong. CDR3 length equals 12 residues. Germline V lookup: CDR1 SEHNR, CDR2 FQNEAQ (reference sequence). The CDR3 nucleotides are TGTGCCAGCAGCTTAGGCATCCACGAGCAGTACTTC. Its protein product is CASSLGIHEQYF.

This clonotype was seen at least ten times. This sequence joins TRBV10-3 and TRBJ2-2, with D tentatively TRBD1 (6 bases). This CDR3 spans 13 amino acids. The germline V gene has CDR1 ENHRY and CDR2 SYGVKD. Deletions cut 10 bases from V and 0 bases from J, with 9 bases between. DNA for the CDR3: TGTGCCACGGGGACACCGAACACCGGGGAGCTGTTTTTT. Residues: CATGTPNTGELFF.

The chain uses TRBV12-3 or TRBV12-4 and TRBJ2-1; D is ambiguous. The CDR3 consists of 13 residues. V shed 6 bases and J shed 13 bases, with 19 bases lying between them. This CDR3 is CASSLGPAETQFF. The CDR3 nucleotides are TGTGCCAGCAGCCTAGGACCTGCCGAGACCCAGTTCTTC.

This clonotype has a single count. V usage is TRBV5-5 and J usage is TRBJ1-6; weak D call: TRBD1 (5 bases). The CDR3 length is 13 residues. V gave up 0 bases and J gave up 14 bases, with 12 bases separating them. Germline V CDR1 and CDR2: SGHKS, YYEKEE (reference sequence). CDR3 sequence: CASSLEMRGALHF. The DNA for the CDR3 is TGTGCCAGCAGCTTGGAAATGCGGGGGGCCCTCCACTTT.

The chain carries TRBV5-5 and TRBJ2-1; TRBD2 might be the D (5 bases). The V end was cut by 2 bases, the J end by 8 bases, with 11 bases between. Germline lookup yields CDR1 SGHKS and CDR2 YYEKEE (reference sequence). The CDR3 contains 13 residues. The CDR3 sequence is CASSLRPEDEQFF. CDR3 bases: TGTGCCAGCAGCTTACGGCCGGAGGATGAGCAGTTCTTC.

The CDR3 protein is CSARIYEQFF. The DNA of the CDR3 is TGCAGTGCTAGAATCTACGAGCAGTTCTTC. The gene calls are TRBV20-1 and TRBJ2-1; D ambiguous. Germline-derived CDR1 and CDR2 are DFQATT and SNEGSKA (reference sequence). Trimming removed 2 bases from V and 10 bases from J, with 6 bases in between. This CDR3 region has 10 residues.

The gene calls are TRBV29-1 and TRBJ2-7; D might be TRBD1 (6 bases). V gave up 6 bases and J gave up 3 bases, with 18 bases separating them. CDR1 SQVTM and CDR2 ANQGSEA come from the germline V gene. The CDR3 runs 14 residues. The CDR3 nucleotides are TGCAGCGTGGTGACGCAGGGGAAAAACTACGAGCAGTACTTC. It specifies CSVVTQGKNYEQYF.

This chain joins TRBV3-1 and TRBJ2-1; D unclear. The CDR3 totals 17 residues. Germline-derived CDR1 and CDR2 are LGHDT and YNNKEL (reference sequence). With 2 bases removed from V and 1 base from J, the gap between germline ends came to 15 bases. CDR3 in amino acids: CASSQPYYTVSYNEQFF. CDR3 DNA sequence: TGTGCCAGCAGCCAACCGTATTATACCGTTTCCTACAATGAGCAGTTCTTC.

The V gene is TRBV29-1, the J gene TRBJ1-2, with TRBD1 identical over 8 bases. CDR1 and CDR2 (germline): SQVTM, ANQGSEA. The CDR3 loop spans 14 amino acids. Losses at the gene ends were 7 bases for V and 7 bases for J; bases not matched to a gene: 14. The CDR3 loop is CSARPGQESSGYTF. CDR3 nucleotides: TGCAGCGCTCGCCCGGGACAGGAATCTAGTGGCTACACCTTC.

This clonotype was found a few times. The chain uses TRBV4-2 and TRBJ1-5; D might be TRBD1 (5 bases). Between the trimmed V and J ends, which lost 1 base and 3 bases, there was a span of 10 bases. Looked up from germline, CDR1 is LGHNA and CDR2 is YNFKEQ. This CDR3 comprises 15 residues. CDR3 region: CASSQGYGTNQPQHF. The CDR3 region has the DNA TGTGCCAGCAGCCAAGGGTACGGGACCAATCAGCCCCAGCATTTT.

This clonotype was picked up a small number of times. The chain joins TRBV12-3 or TRBV12-4 to TRBJ2-4; possible D gene TRBD2, 6 bases. The J call may not be correct, given that the DNA end is closer to TRBJ2-7. The CDR3 has 14 amino acids. CDR3 protein: CASGLFGGTYEQYF. In DNA, the CDR3 is TGTGCCAGCGGGCTCTTCGGGGGTACCTACGAGCAGTACTTC.

This clonotype has only a few counts. One junction end does not reproduce the germline sequence, and a read error may be involved. The rearrangement joins TRBV4-3 to TRBJ2-1; maybe TRBD2 (5 bases). The CDR3 totals 18 residues. Per the germline V gene, CDR1 is LGHNA and CDR2 is YSLEER. DNA of the CDR3: TGCGTCAGCAGCCAGGAGACCTGGCTAGCCACACTCAACAATGAGCAGTTCTTC. Translating it yields CVSSQETWLATLNNEQFF.

The rearrangement links TRBV5-1 to TRBJ2-7; D uncertain. V dropped 1 base and J dropped 6 bases, with 11 bases sitting between them. The germline gives CDR1 SGHRS, CDR2 YFSETQ. The CDR3 sequence is 13 residues long. The CDR3 sequence: CASSLSSGFEQYF. The CDR3 region has the DNA TGCGCCAGCAGCTTGAGTTCCGGGTTCGAGCAGTACTTC.

The rearrangement joins TRBV7-2 to TRBJ1-1; D is unclear. This CDR3 is 13 amino acids long. Trimming pared 3 bases from V and 6 bases from J, leaving 11 bases between. Germline loops: CDR1 SGHTA, CDR2 FQGNSA. DNA for the CDR3: TGTGCCAGCAGCTTTTACGGGTCCGCTGAAGCTTTCTTT. This gives the protein CASSFYGSAEAFF. Drawing the rest from reference TRBV7-2 and TRBJ1-1, the complete variable domain is GAGVSQSPSNKVTEKGKDVELRCDPISGHTALYWYRQSLGQGLEFLIYFQGNSAPDKSGLPSDRFSAERTGGSVSTLTIQRTQQEDSAVYLCASSFYGSAEAFFGQGTRLTVV.

The chain carries TRBV7-9 and TRBJ2-5; TRBD2 agrees at 7 bases. This CDR3 is 14 amino acids long. CDR1 is SEHNR, CDR2 FQNEAQ, per germline (reference sequence). The junction had 10 bases not matched to a gene; V was cut back by 5 bases and J by 7 bases. This CDR3 reads CASSPRGETGTQYF. In DNA form, the CDR3 reads TGTGCCAGCAGCCCACGGGGGGAAACGGGGACCCAGTACTTC.

V and J are TRBV20-1 and TRBJ2-1, with a tentative D call TRBD1 (6 bases). V gave up 0 bases and J gave up 9 bases, with 15 bases separating them. The CDR3 runs 14 residues. Per germline, CDR1 DFQATT and CDR2 SNEGSKA (reference sequence). The CDR3 nucleotides read TGCAGTGCTAGAGATCCCAGAGGACAGACTGAGCAGTTCTTC. Translating gives CSARDPRGQTEQFF.

A note on this clonotype: The junction differs from germline at one of its ends, possibly a read error. The chain links TRBV13 to TRBJ1-2; possibly TRBD1 for D (6 bases). CDR3 length: 16 amino acids. Germline CDR1 reads PRHDT; CDR2 reads FYEKMQ (reference sequence). The chain's CDR3 is CVSSSAQDSPNYGYTF. The CDR3 DNA reads TGTGTCAGCAGCTCCGCCCAGGACAGCCCGAACTATGGCTACACCTTC. Together with reference TRBV13 and TRBJ1-2, the CDR3 gives the full variable domain: AAGVIQSPRHLIKEKRETATLKCYPIPRHDTVYWYQQGPGQDPQFLISFYEKMQSDKGSIPDRFSAQQFSDYHSELNMSSLELGDSALYFCVSSSAQDSPNYGYTFGSGTRLTVV.

A few counts support this clonotype. The genes are TRBV20-1 and TRBJ1-2, with TRBD1 as a possible D gene (6 bases). The CDR3 loop spans 13 amino acids. V dropped 6 bases and J dropped 0 bases, with 11 bases sitting between them. From germline, CDR1 is DFQATT and CDR2 SNEGSKA (reference sequence). This chain's CDR3 is CSARDTANYGYTF. The CDR3, as DNA: TGCAGTGCCCGGGACACAGCTAACTATGGCTACACCTTC.

This clonotype was found many times. The V gene is TRBV24-1, the J gene TRBJ1-2; 9 nucleotides align to TRBD1. This CDR3 has 14 amino acids. Germline CDR1 reads KGHDR; CDR2 reads SFDVKD. Trimming removed 7 bases from V and 8 bases from J; junction bases left unmatched: 10. Here the CDR3 reads CATSPKGQGGGYTF. CDR3 bases: TGTGCCACCAGCCCCAAGGGACAGGGAGGCGGCTACACCTTC.

This chain joins TRBV4-3 and TRBJ2-5; 7 bases are shared with TRBD1. The V gene end was trimmed by 4 bases and the J gene end by 4 bases; junction bases not matched to a gene: 6. The germline CDR1 and CDR2 sequences are LGHNA and YSLEER. The CDR3 totals 14 residues. As DNA, the CDR3 is TGCGCCAGCAGCCCGGGACAGCACGGAGAGACCCAGTACTTC. This sequence encodes CASSPGQHGETQYF.

In its sample, this clonotype was seen a few times. This chain connects TRBV14 to TRBJ2-7; D may be TRBD2 (6 bases). V was trimmed by 3 bases and J by 2 bases, leaving 20 bases between them. The CDR3 sequence is 17 residues long. Germline V gene data show CDR1 as SGHDN and CDR2 as FVKESK. The CDR3 region is CASSHTPSGRSTYEQYF. The DNA of the CDR3 is TGTGCCAGCAGCCACACCCCGTCCGGGAGATCTACCTACGAGCAGTACTTC.